The source of this T cell receptor (beta chain) is a study of cytomegalovirus exposure and HLA in healthy donors (dated by TCRdb to about 2017). For the study in its entirety: An earlier analysis of about 560 of the donors reported around 280 Gb of sequence data and 100 million to 120 million unique TCR beta sequences obtained from about 179 million T cells. All discovery cohort repertoires had been generated using a single sequencing platform. Among about 410 genotyped donors of the cohort, an average of roughly 230,000 unique TCR beta nucleotide sequences was sequenced per donor, of which 15% to 20% were non-productive. In an earlier analysis of more than 550 of the donors, high-throughput TCR beta sequencing was used to judge whether each TCR beta V gene segment behaved as functional or pseudogenic. Rather than drawing on any new phenotypic data, the later analysis identified candidate immune exposures from TCR beta sequences and the way those sequences occurred across donors. In a later analysis, previously published TCR beta repertoires from some 640 donors were re-analyzed and high-resolution HLA genotyping was added so that TCR occurrence patterns could be studied. Typing coverage differed by locus: A, B, C, DRB1 and DQB1 were typed in about 620-630 donors, DQA1 in about 510, DPA1 in some 570, and DPB1 in 472. In a later genetic analysis, genome-wide SNP genotypes for about three fifths of the roughly 670 donors were used, and that subset was treated as a discovery cohort. To predict cytomegalovirus infection status, the study combined high-throughput TCR immunosequencing, statistical association of individual TCRs with disease status, and machine learning. Roughly 290 gigabases of sequencing data and roughly 80 million unique TCR sequences made up an early release that covered approximately 650 HLA-typed donors. Using immunosequencing, the study profiled T cell repertoires from fewer than 850 subjects and related those repertoires to cytomegalovirus serostatus. Class I and class II HLA loci were covered by the typing at four-digit resolution. Donor age, sex, ethnicity and CMV serostatus were compiled together with the repertoire data. Because of strong linkage in the cohort, roughly five DR-DQ haplotypes were treated as single units for association and clustering. Besides the first cohort of 500 to 700 subjects, a separate validation cohort made up of roughly 130 different subjects was used. Of the roughly 400 genotyped donors, approximately 82% fell in the genetic ancestry cluster associated with self-reported Caucasian donors. The aim of the study was to test whether cataloging public T cell receptors could identify signatures of past pathogen exposure. What the study reported, not specific to this receptor: Specific HLA alleles were associated with 16,951 TCR beta sequences at a false discovery rate of 0.05 in a later analysis. Strong co-occurrence of HLA alleles, especially DR and DQ, made assigning TCR associations to individual alleles difficult. In this cohort, only TCR beta chains were sequenced, and detectable features were limited by the absence of alpha or paired-chain data. A further reported finding was that TCR beta sequences accurately predicted the HLA-A and HLA-B alleles for most subjects in the first cohort. A few of the identified cytomegalovirus-associated TCR beta chains were confirmed in vitro to be specific for cytomegalovirus antigens. The 87-base-pair reads could not distinguish some IMGT-functional V segments, including TRBV6-2 and TRBV6-3, so those segments were excluded. An association between a missense DCLRE1C variant and V-gene and J-gene trimming of TCR beta chains was found in a later genetic analysis and replicated in an independent cohort. The classifier was reported to diagnose cytomegalovirus status with high specificity and sensitivity in both the original and validation cohorts. The study gave a list of under 200 TCR beta chains associated with cytomegalovirus. A later analysis found that HLA-associated TCR beta chains were more clonally expanded and had lower generation probabilities than equally common non-associated chains. In an earlier analysis of some 550 of the donors, most TCR beta V segments were observed in productive rearrangements about 90% or about 30% of the time, broadly matching IMGT annotations. Several of the top co-occurrence clusters appeared to be linked to parvovirus B19, influenza, CMV and Epstein-Barr virus, according to a later analysis. CMV serostatus was the only immune exposure information available for the cohort. Across donors, most TCR sequences were observed very rarely, whereas some public TCRs were present in many individuals. Sequencing depth was assumed to be roughly uniform across donors in the presence/absence analyses, though that assumption may not hold. In a later genetic analysis, fewer N-insertions in productive TCRs were reported among donors in an Asian-associated ancestry cluster than the roughly 700-donor mean. The authors suggested that the approach could potentially be generalized to other disease states and immunological phenotypes. HLA typing was unavailable for some donors at each locus, so association tests used only the typed subset. Because counts were too low, seventeen rarely observed V segments, including chromosome 9 orphons, were excluded from the earlier analysis of several hundred of the donors. In a later analysis, TCR association rates were found to vary across HLA loci, with the most associated TCRs seen for DRB1 alleles and the fewest for HLA-C alleles. Linkage disequilibrium might explain the correlated functional status among segregating V segments, but an unknown experimental factor could not be excluded. Most CMV-associated TCR beta chains appeared to be HLA-restricted in a later analysis, and the HLA associations seemed to be driven largely by CMV exposure. The sequencing pipeline was judged likely to have produced a cluster of highly shared sequence variants as a technical artifact.

To note about this clone: This receptor's antigen is unknown. No per-base quality is available; no much larger clone lies one base away. The sample contains more than one DNA sequence encoding this CDR3.

In the germline V gene, CDR1 corresponds to MNHNS and CDR2 to SASEGT. Trimming removed 1 base from V and 6 bases from J; the gene matches leave 2 bases unexplained. Inclusive of the bounding cysteine and phenylalanine, the CDR3 is 15 residues long. Only the CDR3 region is kept as DNA, spanning 45 bases read in frame from base 1. Preparation of the library involved the immunoSEQ multiplex PCR assay. For the multiplex PCR, a mixture combining 60 forward primers for TCR Vbeta segments and 13 reverse primers for TCR Jbeta segments was used. The CDR3 region of rearranged TCR beta genes was amplified from genomic DNA with a multiplex PCR assay. The amplified TCR beta libraries were sequenced on the Illumina HiSeq System as 87-base-pair reads. In the original analysis: Across the 500 to 700 repertoires, a later analysis counted about 81 million unique TCR beta chains, roughly 11 million of which were shared by at least two donors. Raw reads were error-corrected and collapsed into unique sequences with a nearest-neighbor algorithm that merged closely related sequences to remove PCR and sequencing errors. V, D and J gene segments were assigned by aligning CDR3 sequences to IMGT reference sequences. For a sequence to be retained, at least a six-nucleotide match to both a V gene segment and a J gene segment was required. Rearrangements were called productive when the CDR3 lacked stop codons and stayed in frame with V and J; all others were non-productive. CDR3 was defined by IMGT convention, running from the second conserved V-encoded cysteine to the conserved J-encoded phenylalanine. In an earlier analysis of roughly 580 of the donors, sequences lacking an unambiguous match to a single V gene segment were excluded. In an earlier analysis of 587 of the donors, V segments were called functional above 56.7% productive rearrangements and were called segregating when the between-donor standard deviation exceeded 5%. A statistical classification framework was built to diagnose cytomegalovirus status from the catalog of TCR beta chain sequences. V and J gene assignment, in a later analysis, came from comparing TCR nucleotide sequences with IMGT/GENE-DB human TR gene sequences. Using the TCRdist pipeline, a later analysis assigned CDR3 sequences along with most-parsimonious VDJ recombination scenarios. A later analysis defined each TCR beta chain by its CDR3 amino acid sequence plus V-gene family, and excluded reads lacking a unique V-gene family. To address suspected cross-contamination and a sequencing artifact, a later analysis removed a few hundred highly shared, low-generation-probability nucleotide sequences. In a later analysis, a clonal expansion index for each public chain was calculated from normalized within-repertoire ranks of inferred template counts. A later analysis computed generation probabilities with a VDJ recombination model fitted to out-of-frame rearrangements, and checked the results against IGoR. In a later analysis, hypergeometric tests were used to score TCR-TCR, TCR-HLA and TCR-CMV co-occurrence, with a repertoire-size bias correction applied to TCR pairs. False discovery rates were estimated in a later analysis by permuting HLA or CMV assignments 20 times. A later analysis grouped co-occurring TCRs with DBSCAN, adding TCRdist sequence similarity when clustering within HLA-allele-positive subsets. Repertoires with fewer than 30,000 or more than 120,000 public chains were left out of co-occurrence clustering, as were five repertoires with anomalous nucleotide sharing. Held by TCRdb, this immuneACCESS table contains in-frame sequences only and omits some clones. Under half of the omission traces to an unresolved V gene where checked; the cause of the rest is unknown. V, J and clone size were drawn from that table, and D and trimming were deduced from the DNA. For this sample there are 65,000 to 80,000 clones; 79% appear just once. Of the sample, 22% is held by the ten largest clones.

In total, approximately 690 healthy bone marrow donors made up the cohort. At the time of sampling, all cohort members were nominally healthy, though unrecorded immune exposures were likely present. The donor tested CMV seropositive and was one of the 289 seropositive cohort members. A peripheral blood sample was provided by each donor, and peripheral blood mononuclear cells were used for TCR beta sequencing. The Qiagen DNeasy Blood Extraction Kit was used to extract genomic DNA from the blood cell samples. Sequenced input: PBMCs. Here the chain combines TRBV6-1 and TRBJ2-2; a stretch of 10 junction bases matches TRBD1. The receptor was isolated from a woman between 40 and 50 years old in good health and CMV-seropositive. The CDR3 region reads CASSEGTGGAGELFF. The sequence in DNA is TGTGCCAGCAGTGAAGGGACAGGGGGGGCCGGGGAGCTGTTTTTT.